This passage covers 4 T cell receptor beta chains from one sample sequenced in a study of regulatory T cells in long-lasting Graves disease. Sequencing libraries for TCR beta were prepared with iRepertoire HTBI primers and Arm-PCR of CDR3 regions. MiXCR, run by TCRdb on the multiplex PCR reads, gives a single entry per CDR3 protein. This sample carries some 330,000 distinct CDR3 sequences, around 23% of them seen once, and the ten largest clones take about 29%. Time point indicated: persistent/refractory GD, antithyroid drugs over 5 years with positive TRAb. The authors made the TCR library using RNA they extracted from PBMCs. The input for sequencing was peripheral blood mononuclear cells (PBMCs), taken when the disease was refractory, from a patient treated with antithyroid drugs. These receptors came from a woman aged 40 to 55 with Graves disease.

This chain uses TRBV20-1 with TRBJ2-2; D is perhaps TRBD1 (6 bases). The ends were cut back, 5 bases at V and 2 bases at J, with 15 bases in the middle. This CDR3 has 15 residues. Germline lookup yields CDR1 DFQATT and CDR2 SNEGSKA (reference sequence). CDR3 nucleotide sequence: TGCAGTGCTTTCCAGGGGACCGTTAACACCGGGGAGCTGTTTTTT. It specifies CSAFQGTVNTGELFF.

This clonotype turned up a few times. The J gene is TRBJ2-4, the V gene TRBV20-1; tentatively, D is TRBD2 (7 bases). Trimming shortened V by 0 bases and J by 9 bases, and 15 bases separated the two germline ends. This CDR3 comprises 14 residues. In germline, CDR1 is DFQATT, CDR2 SNEGSKA (reference sequence). CDR3 in DNA: TGCAGTGCTAGAGAAGTAGGGGGAGGGGTCATTCAGTACTTC. Translating gives CSAREVGGGVIQYF.

This clonotype has just a few counts. The rearrangement links TRBV29-1 to TRBJ2-7, with a tentative D call TRBD1 (5 bases). Between the trimmed V and J ends, which lost 6 bases and 2 bases, there was a span of 11 bases. This CDR3 has 12 amino acids. The germline V gene has CDR1 SQVTM and CDR2 ANQGSEA. The CDR3 sequence is CSVRTNPYEQYF. The CDR3 DNA is TGCAGCGTCCGGACAAACCCCTACGAGCAGTACTTC.

This clonotype was counted a single time. V is TRBV5-1 and J is TRBJ2-1; 9 bases agree with TRBD2. The trim removed 4 bases at V and 9 bases at J, leaving 5 bases unmatched. The CDR3 length is 13 residues. Per germline, CDR1 SGHRS and CDR2 YFSETQ. CDR3 coding DNA: TGCGCCAGCAGCCGAGCGGGGGGCTTTGAGCAGTTCTTC. Amino acid sequence: CASSRAGGFEQFF.